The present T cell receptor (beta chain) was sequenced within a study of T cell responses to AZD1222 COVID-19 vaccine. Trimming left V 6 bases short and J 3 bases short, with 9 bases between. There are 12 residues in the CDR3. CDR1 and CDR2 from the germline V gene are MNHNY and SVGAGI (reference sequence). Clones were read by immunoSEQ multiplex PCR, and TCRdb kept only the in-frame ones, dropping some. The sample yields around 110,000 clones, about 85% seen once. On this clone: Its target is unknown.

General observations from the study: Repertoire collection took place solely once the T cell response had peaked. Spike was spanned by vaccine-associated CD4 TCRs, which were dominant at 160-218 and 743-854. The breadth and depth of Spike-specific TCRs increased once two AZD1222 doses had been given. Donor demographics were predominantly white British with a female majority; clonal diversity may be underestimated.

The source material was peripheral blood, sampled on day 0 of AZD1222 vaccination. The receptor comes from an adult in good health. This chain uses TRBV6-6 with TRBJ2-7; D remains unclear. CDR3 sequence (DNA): TGTGCCAGCAGCCCCCCCAACTACGAGCAGTACTTC. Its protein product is CASSPPNYEQYF.